These 11 T cell receptor beta chains were all obtained from the same sample, sequenced in a study of beta chain features in type 1 diabetes. Their recognized antigens are unknown. Study-wide results and limits: Within each of all four CD4+ subsets, Type 1 diabetes patients had TCRB CDR3s that were moderately but significantly shorter.

Of the isolated RNA, all was reverse transcribed, and so the sequenced material was expressed TCRB transcripts. Libraries were prepared by immunoSEQ multiplex PCR; TCRdb keeps only in-frame clonotypes and omits some of them. The table has about 650,000 clones, around 12% seen once; the top ten hold more than 0.095%. Specimen: naive CD4+ T cells from blood. The receptor set was obtained from a young man with type 1 diabetes.

This clone showed up just a few times. CDR3 in amino acids: CASSLAYKRPQHF. The CDR3 DNA reads as TGTGCCAGCAGCTTAGCGTATAAACGGCCCCAGCATTTT. V is TRBV7-2 and J is TRBJ1-5, with D uncertain. The germline V and J ends were trimmed by 0 bases and 9 bases, with 9 bases remaining between them. This CDR3 has 13 residues. Per the germline V gene, CDR1 is SGHTA and CDR2 is FQGNSA.

This clone appeared a few times. The CDR3 DNA follows: TGTGCCAGCAGCCAGAGACAGGGGGCCTATGGCTACACCTTC. It encodes CASSQRQGAYGYTF. The V gene is TRBV7-2, the J gene TRBJ1-2; 10 bases fit TRBD1. Trimming took 5 bases from V and 4 from J; bases not matched to a gene: 4. The CDR3 length is 14 residues. Germline V gives CDR1 SGHTA, CDR2 FQGNSA.

The chain has TRBV7-2 and TRBJ2-3; 8 bases agree with TRBD2. The V gene's germline CDR1 is SGHTA and CDR2 FQGNSA. The CDR3 is 15 residues long. V trimming: 6 bases; J trimming: 2 bases; junction bases outside the gene matches: 7. The CDR3 reads CASRGTRQSTDTQYF. CDR3 nucleotide sequence: TGTGCCAGCAGGGGGACTAGGCAATCCACAGATACGCAGTATTTT. Supplemented by reference TRBV7-2 and TRBJ2-3, the full variable domain reads GAGVSQSPSNKVTEKGKDVELRCDPISGHTALYWYRQSLGQGLEFLIYFQGNSAPDKSGLPSDRFSAERTGGSVSTLTIQRTQQEDSAVYLCASRGTRQSTDTQYFGPGTRLTVL.

V gene TRBV5-1 combines with J gene TRBJ2-2; 8 bases align to TRBD1. With 4 bases clipped from V and 0 bases from J, the junction kept 2 bases outside the gene matches. Germline V CDR1 and CDR2: SGHRS, YFSETQ. The CDR3 runs 15 residues. In DNA form, the CDR3 reads TGCGCCAGCAGCCCGGGACAGGCGAACACCGGGGAGCTGTTTTTT. Translation: CASSPGQANTGELFF.

This clone was seen a few times. The chain couples TRBV7-2 to TRBJ2-7; D gene unclear. Germline values: CDR1 SGHTA, CDR2 FQGNSA. Trimming removed 5 bases at V and 3 bases at J, with 8 bases between. This CDR3 is built from 12 residues. The DNA of the CDR3 is TGTGCCAGCAGCCGCGACGGCTACGAGCAGTACTTC. It specifies CASSRDGYEQYF.

This clone has just a few counts. J is TRBJ1-3 and V is TRBV7-6, with D hard to call. The germline V gene has CDR1 SGHVS and CDR2 FNYEAQ. The CDR3 is made up of 15 amino acids. The V end lost 1 base, the J end lost 1 base, and 8 bases lay between the germline ends. The CDR3 DNA sequence: TGTGCCAGCAGCTTAGGCGCAGTATCTGGAAACACCATATATTTT. It translates to CASSLGAVSGNTIYF.

The CDR3 DNA follows: TGTGCCAGCAGCGTAAGACGCGAGGGGGACGGAAACACCATATATTTT. As protein: CASSVRREGDGNTIYF. V and J are TRBV9 and TRBJ1-3; possible D gene TRBD1, 6 bases. The CDR3 totals 16 residues. Looked up from germline, CDR1 is SGDLS and CDR2 is YYNGEE. The ends were cut back, 1 base at V and 4 bases at J, with 15 bases in the middle.

The J gene is TRBJ2-3, the V gene TRBV29-1, with D possibly TRBD2 on 5 matching bases. The CDR3 covers 13 residues. Germline lookup yields CDR1 SQVTM and CDR2 ANQGSEA. The V and J ends lost 4 bases and 3 bases respectively, with 11 bases between them. This CDR3 reads CSVALRGTDTQYF. The CDR3 DNA is TGCAGCGTTGCTCTCAGAGGGACAGATACGCAGTATTTT.

This clone was counted between two and nine times. The CDR3 DNA is TGTGCCACCGGGACAAACTACGAGCAGTACTTC. Protein: CATGTNYEQYF. This rearrangement joins TRBV7-2 to TRBJ2-7; D is perhaps TRBD1 (6 bases). Germline assignment: CDR1 SGHTA and CDR2 FQGNSA. The CDR3 spans 11 residues. The germline V and J ends were trimmed by 10 bases and 3 bases, with 10 bases remaining between them.

V usage is TRBV27 and J usage is TRBJ2-5; D might be TRBD2 (6 bases). The CDR3 runs to 15 residues. Germline values: CDR1 MNHEY, CDR2 SMNVEV (reference sequence). Trimming removed 2 bases at V and 13 bases at J, with 23 bases between. The CDR3 sequence: CASSLTGLFQESRYF. CDR3 sequence (DNA): TGTGCCAGCAGTTTAACGGGACTCTTCCAAGAGTCCCGGTACTTC.

Details on this clone: One junction end disagrees with the germline gene, perhaps due to a read error. The chain has TRBV18 and TRBJ2-3, with D perhaps TRBD2 (6 bases). Per germline, CDR1 KGHSH and CDR2 LQKENI. This CDR3 is 16 amino acids long. The CDR3 nucleotides are TGTGCCAGCTCCTTCGGGACTGCGACGGGCACGGATACGCAGTATTTT. Translated: CASSFGTATGTDTQYF. The entire variable domain, with the rest obtained from reference TRBV18 and TRBJ2-3, is as follows: NAGVMQNPRHLVRRRGQEARLRCSPMKGHSHVYWYRQLPEEGLKFMVYLQKENIIDESGMPKERFSAEFPKEGPSILRIQQVVRGDSAAYFCASSFGTATGTDTQYFGPGTRLTVL.